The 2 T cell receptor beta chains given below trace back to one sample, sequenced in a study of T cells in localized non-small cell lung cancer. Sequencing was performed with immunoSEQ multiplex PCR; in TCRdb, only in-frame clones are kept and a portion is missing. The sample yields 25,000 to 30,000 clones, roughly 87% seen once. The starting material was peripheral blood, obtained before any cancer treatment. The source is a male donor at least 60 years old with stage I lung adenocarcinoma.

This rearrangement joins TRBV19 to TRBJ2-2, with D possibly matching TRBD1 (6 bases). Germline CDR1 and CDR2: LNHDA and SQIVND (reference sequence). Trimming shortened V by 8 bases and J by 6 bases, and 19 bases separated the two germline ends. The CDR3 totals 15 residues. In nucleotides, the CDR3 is TGTGCCAGTCGCCCACCTAAGACAGGCGCCGGGGAGCTGTTTTTT. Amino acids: CASRPPKTGAGELFF.

CDR3 region: CASSIGQTVQFF. The CDR3 DNA reads TGTGCCAGTAGTATCGGACAAACGGTGCAGTTCTTC. The chain has TRBV19 and TRBJ2-1; weak D call: TRBD1 (5 bases). CDR3 size: 12 residues. V lost 3 bases to trimming and J lost 12 bases, with 12 bases between them. Germline V gene data show CDR1 as LNHDA and CDR2 as SQIVND (reference sequence).